Listed below are T cell receptor beta chains from one sample, sequenced in a study of T cell responses to AZD1222 COVID-19 vaccine. Some clones are missing from TCRdb's copy, which holds only in-frame ones; the method was immunoSEQ multiplex PCR. This table holds about 130,000 clones, 85% to 90% found once. Material: peripheral blood, obtained on day 0 of AZD1222 vaccination. Receptor source: an adult in good health. Each CDR3 is given with its conserved first and last residue. A D gene is named only where the DNA matches it firmly. A row's size may be missing; if present it is once, few, many or a size class.

clone_size,d_call,j_call,v_call,cdr3_nt,cdr3_aa
.,.,TRBJ1-6,TRBV30,TGTGCCTGGATAGATGACCCTTATAATTCACCCCTCCACTTT,CAWIDDPYNSPLHF
.,.,TRBJ1-1,TRBV5-6,TGTGCCAGCAGTTATGCAGGGAGGGGGAACACTGAAGCTTTCTTT,CASSYAGRGNTEAFF
.,.,TRBJ1-3,TRBV9,TGTGCCAGCAGCCGTGGGGACTGGCGAAGCTCTGGAAACACCATATATTTT,CASSRGDWRSSGNTIYF
.,.,TRBJ2-2,TRBV6-5,TGTGCCAGCAGCTCGGGGCTTACCACCGGGGAGCTGTTTTTT,CASSSGLTTGELFF
.,.,TRBJ2-7,TRBV4-1,TGCGCCAGCAGCCAAGGGAGACTGACCTCCTCCTCCTACGAGCAGTACTTC,CASSQGRLTSSSYEQYF
.,TRBD2,TRBJ2-3,TRBV7-3,TGTGCCAGCAGCTCCCCCCGCGGGGGAGCACACACAGATACGCAGTATTTT,CASSSPRGGAHTDTQYF
.,TRBD2,TRBJ2-1,TRBV11-3,TGTGCCAGCAGCCGTAGAGCGGGGGAAAACTACAATGAGCAGTTCTTC,CASSRRAGENYNEQFF
.,.,TRBJ2-7,TRBV28,TGTGCCAGCTCTAGTCAGGGAAAGAACTCCTACGAGCAGTACTTC,CASSSQGKNSYEQYF
.,.,TRBJ1-3,TRBV18,TGTGCCAGCTCACCATCGGATGGAAACACCATATATTTT,CASSPSDGNTIYF
.,.,TRBJ2-3,TRBV27,TGTGCCAGCAGGGGGCCACGAAGCACAGATACGCAGTATTTT,CASRGPRSTDTQYF
.,TRBD1,TRBJ1-2,TRBV19,TGTGCCAGTAACGCCCCAGGGGGAAGCATCTATGGCTACACCTTC,CASNAPGGSIYGYTF
.,.,TRBJ2-1,TRBV6-6,TGTGCCAGCAGCTCTTGGGACAATGAGCAGTTCTTC,CASSSWDNEQFF
.,.,TRBJ1-2,TRBV27,TGTGCCAGCAGTCCTACTCAGGGGTCTGGCTACACCTTC,CASSPTQGSGYTF
.,.,TRBJ2-1,TRBV2,TGTGCCAGCAGACTACTAGTTTACAATGAGCAGTTCTTC,CASRLLVYNEQFF
once,.,TRBJ2-7,TRBV11-2,TGTGCCAGCAGCTCCCTATGGGAGCAGTACTTC,CASSSLWEQYF
once,.,TRBJ1-1,TRBV29-1,TGCACCGTACTCCCGGTGAACACTGAAGCTTTCTTT,CTVLPVNTEAFF
once,.,TRBJ1-1,TRBV7-8,TGTGCCAGCAGCTTCGATAAACCGGGCCCCACTGAAGCTTTCTTT,CASSFDKPGPTEAFF
.,TRBD1,TRBJ1-2,TRBV11-2,TGTGCCAGCAGCTTCTCTGGGACAGTTGGCTACACCTTC,CASSFSGTVGYTF
.,.,TRBJ1-2,TRBV7-9,TGTGCCAGCTTATCAGGAGACAAATATGGCTACACCTTC,CASLSGDKYGYTF
once,TRBD2,TRBJ2-7,TRBV27,TGTGCCAGCAGTCAAACTAGCGGGGGAACCTACGAGCAGTACTTC,CASSQTSGGTYEQYF
.,.,TRBJ2-7,TRBV7-9,TGTGCCAGCAGCTTGCCATCTGGAGGTCTTGCCGAGCAGTACTTC,CASSLPSGGLAEQYF
.,.,TRBJ1-1,TRBV19,TGTGCCAGTCGACAGGTGAACACTGAAGCTTTCTTT,CASRQVNTEAFF
few,.,TRBJ1-3,TRBV5-4,TGTGCCAGCGAGGATATGGGGGCCATATATTTT,CASEDMGAIYF
.,TRBD2,TRBJ2-1,TRBV7-9,TGTGCCAGCAGCTTGTCAGTCGCGGGGGGACCAGACAATGAGCAGTTCTTC,CASSLSVAGGPDNEQFF
.,.,TRBJ1-2,TRBV6-6,TGTGCCAGCAGTTACACGGGGCTTGGCTACACCTTC,CASSYTGLGYTF
.,TRBD1,TRBJ1-2,TRBV2,TGTGCCAGCAGTGTGGACAGGGGGGCTCTCAACTATGGCTACACCTTC,CASSVDRGALNYGYTF
.,TRBD2,TRBJ2-2,TRBV2,TGTGCCAGTAGTTTAGCGGGGAGCGCCGGGGAGCTGTTTTTT,CASSLAGSAGELFF
once,.,TRBJ2-6,TRBV3-1/TRBV3-2,TGTGCCAGCAGCCCCGGGGTTTCCTTCTCTGGGGCCAACGTCCTGACTTTC,CASSPGVSFSGANVLTF
.,.,TRBJ1-2,TRBV2,TGTGCCAGCAGCGTCCAGCAGAATAACTATGGCTACACCTTC,CASSVQQNNYGYTF
few,.,TRBJ1-2,TRBV6-5,TGTGCCAGCAGCCCCCCAGAGGGGAATGGCTACACCTTC,CASSPPEGNGYTF
.,TRBD1,TRBJ1-5,TRBV9,TGTGCCAGCAGCCACAGCCCGGACAGGGGGACGTATCAGCCCCAGCATTTT,CASSHSPDRGTYQPQHF
.,.,TRBJ2-4,TRBV7-2,TGTGCCAGCAGCACAGGATCGGACAGAGCCAAAAACATTCAGTACTTC,CASSTGSDRAKNIQYF
.,.,TRBJ1-1,TRBV5-1,TGCGCCAGCAGCCTTGGACAGATAAACTCCCACACTGAAGCTTTCTTT,CASSLGQINSHTEAFF
.,TRBD1,TRBJ1-2,TRBV19,TGTGCCAGTAGGGACAGGCAAATATATGGCTACACCTTC,CASRDRQIYGYTF
once,.,TRBJ2-3,TRBV12-3/TRBV12-4,TGTGCCAGCACCCCTGGGGGGGATACGCAGTATTTT,CASTPGGDTQYF
.,.,TRBJ2-2,TRBV9,TGTGCCAGTAGGCGGCCGGAAAAGAGGAGGGGGGAGCTGTTTTTT,CASRRPEKRRGELFF
.,.,TRBJ1-1,TRBV5-1,TGCGCCAGCAGCCGAGGGCCGAGGCTAACTGAAGCTTTCTTT,CASSRGPRLTEAFF
.,.,TRBJ1-5,TRBV7-2,TGTGCCAGCAGCTGGACCGCTCGAAATCAGCCCCAGCATTTT,CASSWTARNQPQHF
.,.,TRBJ1-3,TRBV14,TGTGCCAGCAGCCAAGATGCGAGAATAAGAAACACCATATATTTT,CASSQDARIRNTIYF
few,.,TRBJ1-2,TRBV12-3/TRBV12-4,TGTGCCAGCAGTTCCGGGGTTACGAGTGGCTACACCTTC,CASSSGVTSGYTF
.,TRBD1,TRBJ1-1,TRBV6-2/TRBV6-3,TGTGCCAGCAGTGGGACAGGGAGGACTGAAGCTTTCTTT,CASSGTGRTEAFF
.,.,TRBJ1-5,TRBV6-5,TGTGCCAGCAGTTACGAGAGCAATCAGCCCCAGCATTTT,CASSYESNQPQHF
.,TRBD1,TRBJ1-4,TRBV4-2,TGTGCCAGCAGGGCGTGGACAGGGCGAGAAAAACTGTTTTTT,CASRAWTGREKLFF
.,.,TRBJ2-4,TRBV20-1,TGCAGTGCCCGGACGGCAAACATTCAGTACTTC,CSARTANIQYF
.,.,TRBJ2-5,TRBV14,TGTGCCAGCAGCCAAGAAAAGCTGTTTCCAGGGGTGCGAAAAGAGACCCAGTACTTC,CASSQEKLFPGVRKETQYF
.,TRBD2,TRBJ2-3,TRBV27,TGTGCCAGCACCCTAGCGGGGGGGCGCACAGATACGCAGTATTTT,CASTLAGGRTDTQYF
.,TRBD2,TRBJ2-2,TRBV5-1,TGCGCCAGCAGCTTCAGCGGGGGGGACACCGGGGAGCTGTTTTTT,CASSFSGGDTGELFF